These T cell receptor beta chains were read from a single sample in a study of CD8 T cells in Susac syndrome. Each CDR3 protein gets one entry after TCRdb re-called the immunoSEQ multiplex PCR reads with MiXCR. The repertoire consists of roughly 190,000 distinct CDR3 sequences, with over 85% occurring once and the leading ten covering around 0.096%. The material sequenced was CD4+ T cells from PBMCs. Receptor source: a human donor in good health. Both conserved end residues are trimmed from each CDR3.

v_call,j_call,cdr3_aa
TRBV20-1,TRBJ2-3,SPADPSTDTQY
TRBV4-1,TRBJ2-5,ASSQDERVTQY
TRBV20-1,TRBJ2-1,SARLLGPSYNEQF
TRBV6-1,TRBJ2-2,ASSPGTSGVANTGELF
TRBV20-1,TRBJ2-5,SARSTSGGAETQY
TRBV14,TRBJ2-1,ASSRGQGPLYNEQF
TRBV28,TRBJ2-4,ASSLGGPSAKNIQY
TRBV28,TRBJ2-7,ASSLAPRGYEQY
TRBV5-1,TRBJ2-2,ASPGPNTGELF
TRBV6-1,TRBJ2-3,ASSVPGHFTDTQY
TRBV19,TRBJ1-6,ASSMLFTLRTSPLH
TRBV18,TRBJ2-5,ASSPRSATGKQETQY
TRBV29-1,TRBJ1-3,SVARGWGPLNTIY
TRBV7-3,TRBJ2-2,ASSLRRGTTGELF
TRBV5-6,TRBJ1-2,ASSVRGANYGYT
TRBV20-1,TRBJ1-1,SAREDRNTEAF
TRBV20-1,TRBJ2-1,SVPGGTGGFNSYNEQF
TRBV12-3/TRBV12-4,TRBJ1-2,ASRRGGADGYT
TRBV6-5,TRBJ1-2,ASSLRDRVDYGYT
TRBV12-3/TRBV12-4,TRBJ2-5,ASSTAFGGRYQETQY
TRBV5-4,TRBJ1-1,ASSLPGGISTEAF
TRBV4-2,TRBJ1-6,ASSPGDNSPLH
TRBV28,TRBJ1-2,ASLREGNNYGYT
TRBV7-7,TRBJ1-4,ASSLDWGGKLF
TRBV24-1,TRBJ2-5,ATSLGQDIGTQY
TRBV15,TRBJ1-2,ATNTGEAYGYT
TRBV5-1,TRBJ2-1,ASSLDRGTNEQF
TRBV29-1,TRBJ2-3,SVGQGSTDTQY
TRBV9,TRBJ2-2,ASTVSGENTGELF
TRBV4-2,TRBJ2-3,ASSQDAGDTQY
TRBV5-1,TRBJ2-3,ASSLTDRGSTQY
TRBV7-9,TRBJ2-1,ASSQPPPEQF
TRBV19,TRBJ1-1,ASSPEGQGWMNTEAF
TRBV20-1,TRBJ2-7,SASVAGGTLYEQY
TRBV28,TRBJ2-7,ASIRVGRSYEQY
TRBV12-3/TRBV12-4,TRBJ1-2,ASNQGPYGYT
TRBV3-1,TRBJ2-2,ASSQRTGGTGELF
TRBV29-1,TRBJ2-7,SVWDVSSYEQY
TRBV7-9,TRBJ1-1,ASSYQGKTEAF
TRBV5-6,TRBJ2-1,ASSSLNTPTYNEQF
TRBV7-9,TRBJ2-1,ASTQQGVRNEQF